The 24 T cell receptor beta chains in this list originate from one sample, sequenced in a study of identical twins. TCRdb ran MiXCR on the 5' RACE reads and lists one entry per CDR3 protein. The profile shows 420,000 or so distinct CDR3 sequences, about a fifth of them singletons. The sequencing input was naive T cells sorted from blood. These receptors were taken from a man aged 45-65 years in good health.

This clonotype occurred once. Germline and junction disagree at one end, which may indicate a read error. The rearrangement joins TRBV6-5 to TRBJ2-7; D is possibly TRBD2 (5 bases). The germline CDR1 and CDR2 sequences are MNHEY and SVGAGI. This CDR3 is 15 amino acids long. As DNA, the CDR3 is TGTGCCAGCAGTTACTCCGGAGGTGGATCCTCCGAGCAGTACTTC. Translated: CASSYSGGGSSEQYF.

The chain joins TRBV11-2 to TRBJ1-6, with 9 positions matching TRBD1. Germline V gene lookup returns CDR1 SGHAT and CDR2 FQNNGV. The CDR3 spans 15 residues. The V segment lost 4 bases and the J segment 6 bases; nucleotides outside the gene matches: 4. CDR3 residues: CASSWGTGSNSPLHF. The CDR3 nucleotides read TGTGCCAGCAGCTGGGGGACAGGGAGTAATTCACCCCTCCACTTT.

In its sample, this clonotype was seen a few times. The rearrangement uses TRBV4-2 and TRBJ2-7; the match to TRBD1 covers 11 bases. After removal of 5 bases from V and 3 bases from J, the junction contained 6 bases not matched to a gene. CDR1 and CDR2 (germline): LGHNA, YNFKEQ. The CDR3 spans 15 residues. The CDR3 sequence: CASSLQGQGDYEQYF. CDR3 DNA: TGTGCCAGCAGCTTACAGGGACAGGGGGACTACGAGCAGTACTTC.

This clonotype was found many times. The gene calls are TRBV5-1 and TRBJ2-1; 7 bases line up with TRBD2. CDR1 SGHRS and CDR2 YFSETQ come from the germline V gene. V lost 7 bases, J lost 4 bases, and 5 bases stayed unmatched. CDR3 length: 13 amino acids. Here the CDR3 reads CASGLEGYNEQFF. The CDR3 bases are TGCGCCAGCGGACTAGAAGGTTACAATGAGCAGTTCTTC. Full variable domain (remainder filled in from reference TRBV5-1 and TRBJ2-1): KAGVTQTPRYLIKTRGQQVTLSCSPISGHRSVSWYQQTPGQGLQFLFEYFSETQRNKGNFPGRFSGRQFSNSRSEMNVSTLELGDSALYLCASGLEGYNEQFFGPGTRLTVL.

With regard to this clonotype: One end of the junction does not line up with germline, which may come from a read error. The gene calls are TRBV6-7 and TRBJ2-4; D possibly corresponds to TRBD2 (5 bases). TRBV6-7 is known as an ORF, though its function is uncertain. The CDR3 loop spans 14 amino acids. The DNA for the CDR3 is TGTGCCAGCACCACTCGGGGAACCAAAAGCATTCAGTACTTC. This sequence encodes CASTTRGTKSIQYF.

Ten or more counts support this clonotype. The rearrangement links TRBV20-1 to TRBJ1-5; unclear D gene. From germline, CDR1 is DFQATT and CDR2 SNEGSKA (reference sequence). The CDR3 extends over 17 amino acids. V lost 4 bases and J 9 bases, leaving 28 bases between the germline ends. For the CDR3, the DNA is TGCAGTGCTAAGAGTGTGGTAGGCCGACGTGAAAGTGGGCCCCAGCATTTT. This translates into CSAKSVVGRRESGPQHF.

This clonotype was counted many times. The gene calls are TRBV20-1 and TRBJ2-5; 9 nucleotides match TRBD2. CDR1 is DFQATT and CDR2 is SNEGSKA in the germline V gene (reference sequence). The CDR3 has 14 amino acids. The trim removed 4 bases at V and 2 bases at J, leaving 5 bases unmatched. The CDR3 here is CSANLAGLQETQYF. CDR3 nucleotide sequence: TGCAGTGCTAACCTAGCGGGGCTACAAGAGACCCAGTACTTC.

This clonotype was found a few times. V gene TRBV12-3 or TRBV12-4 combines with J gene TRBJ2-5; D unresolved. There are 16 residues in the CDR3. V dropped 6 bases and J dropped 5 bases, with 22 bases sitting between them. CDR3 sequence: CASRKKVQTQWETQYF. For the CDR3, the DNA is TGTGCCAGCAGGAAAAAGGTACAGACCCAATGGGAGACCCAGTACTTC.

There are many counts of this clonotype. CDR3 nucleotides: TGCAGTGCTAGAGATCAGGCAGGAGCAAACATTCAGTACTTC. It translates to CSARDQAGANIQYF. The chain couples TRBV20-1 to TRBJ2-4; D remains ambiguous. Germline V lookup: CDR1 DFQATT, CDR2 SNEGSKA (reference sequence). Trimming took off 0 bases at V and 6 bases at J, with 12 bases between the two ends. CDR3 length: 14 residues.

Remarks on this clonotype: A much larger clone differs from this one at a single base, so this may be a read error. The chain uses TRBV12-3 or TRBV12-4 and TRBJ2-7, with TRBD1 matching 9 bases. V lost 6 bases to trimming and J lost 2 bases; unmatched junction nucleotides: 5. This CDR3 is 14 amino acids long. The CDR3 nucleotides read TGTGCCAGCAGGTCCGGGACAGGGACCTACGAGCAGTACTTC. Encoded protein: CASRSGTGTYEQYF.

This clonotype was seen more than once but under ten times. The rearrangement links TRBV7-2 to TRBJ1-2; 9 bases are shared with TRBD1. This CDR3 is 15 amino acids long. Losses at the gene ends were 3 bases for V and 2 bases for J; bases not matched to a gene: 4. Germline CDR1 is SGHTA and CDR2 is FQGNSA. The CDR3 protein is CASSLTTGGNYGYTF. CDR3 sequence (DNA): TGTGCCAGCAGCTTGACGACAGGGGGAAACTATGGCTACACCTTC.

The J gene is TRBJ2-5, the V gene TRBV12-3 or TRBV12-4; 9 bases are a match to TRBD2. V dropped 5 bases and J dropped 4; count of bases not matched to a gene: 8. This CDR3 is built from 15 residues. The CDR3 reads CASSEGTSSGETQYF. For the CDR3, the DNA is TGTGCCAGCAGTGAAGGGACTAGCTCGGGAGAGACCCAGTACTTC.

In this sample, this clonotype turned up a few times. The V call is TRBV7-9, the J call TRBJ1-1; the D gene is possibly TRBD1 (5 bases). Trimming removed 4 bases from V and 2 bases from J, with 11 bases in between. This CDR3 has 14 amino acids. The germline gives CDR1 SEHNR, CDR2 FQNEAQ (reference sequence). CDR3: CASSSFRANTEAFF. CDR3 sequence (DNA): TGTGCCAGCAGCTCCTTCAGGGCAAACACTGAAGCTTTCTTT.

This clonotype was seen only a few times. CDR3 residues: CASRTSGVYNEQFF. In nucleotides, the CDR3 is TGCGCCAGCAGAACTAGCGGGGTCTACAATGAGCAGTTCTTC. J is TRBJ2-1 and V is TRBV5-1; 10 bases are shared with TRBD2. Per germline, CDR1 SGHRS and CDR2 YFSETQ. Unmatched junction bases numbered 2, after V lost 5 bases and J lost 3 bases. CDR3 length: 14 amino acids.

J is TRBJ2-1 and V is TRBV5-1; 11 bases match TRBD2. The germline gives CDR1 SGHRS, CDR2 YFSETQ. Trimming took 4 bases from V and 10 from J; bases not matched to a gene: 7. The CDR3 contains 14 residues. CDR3 DNA sequence: TGCGCCAGCAGCGCGGGGACTAGCGGATACGAGCAGTTCTTC. Its translation is CASSAGTSGYEQFF. The full variable domain, with the rest looked up from reference TRBV5-1 and TRBJ2-1, is KAGVTQTPRYLIKTRGQQVTLSCSPISGHRSVSWYQQTPGQGLQFLFEYFSETQRNKGNFPGRFSGRQFSNSRSEMNVSTLELGDSALYLCASSAGTSGYEQFFGPGTRLTVL.

This clonotype has just a few counts. J is TRBJ1-2 and V is TRBV7-2; D ambiguous. Trimming took 1 base from V and 4 from J, leaving 13 bases between them. The CDR3 is made up of 15 amino acids. The V gene's germline CDR1 is SGHTA and CDR2 FQGNSA. The CDR3 here is CASSLGYMAGYGYTF. The CDR3 coding sequence is TGTGCCAGCAGCTTAGGATACATGGCAGGCTATGGCTACACCTTC.

This chain joins TRBV20-1 and TRBJ2-1; D tentatively reads TRBD1 or TRBD2 (5 bases each). The germline V gene has CDR1 DFQATT and CDR2 SNEGSKA (reference sequence). The CDR3 totals 13 residues. V was pared by 5 bases and J by 5 bases, with 13 bases between. CDR3: CSAPKVGDNEQFF. CDR3 DNA sequence: TGCAGTGCTCCGAAGGTGGGGGACAATGAGCAGTTCTTC.

The genes are TRBV12-3 or TRBV12-4 and TRBJ2-7; TRBD1 matches at 9 bases. Losses at the gene ends were 1 base for V and 6 bases for J; bases not matched to a gene: 7. This CDR3 region has 15 residues. In DNA form, the CDR3 reads TGTGCCAGCAGTTTAGAGGGACAGGGATTTGGCGAGCAGTACTTC. This gives the protein CASSLEGQGFGEQYF.

This clonotype has a handful of counts. The CDR3 here is CASSYRVSRLFTDTQYF. CDR3 DNA sequence: TGTGCCAGCAGTTACCGCGTCTCCAGATTGTTCACAGATACGCAGTATTTT. The chain uses TRBV6-5 and TRBJ2-3; D unresolved. CDR1 MNHEY and CDR2 SVGAGI come from the germline V gene. The V end was cut by 2 bases, the J end by 2 bases, with 17 bases between. The CDR3 runs 17 residues.

V usage is TRBV5-1 and J usage is TRBJ2-5, with 8 bases lining up with TRBD2. V gave up 4 bases and J gave up 5 bases; unmatched junction bases: 4. The CDR3 extends over 13 amino acids. Germline CDR1 and CDR2: SGHRS and YFSETQ. CDR3 residues: CASSRGGRETQYF. In DNA form, the CDR3 reads TGCGCCAGCAGCCGGGGGGGCCGGGAGACCCAGTACTTC.

This clonotype was recorded many times. The rearrangement uses TRBV7-9 and TRBJ2-5, with D perhaps matching TRBD1 (5 bases). The CDR3 has 14 amino acids. CDR1 and CDR2 from the germline V gene are SEHNR and FQNEAQ (reference sequence). V lost 1 base and J lost 4, with 10 bases in between. Here the CDR3 reads CASSLVGASETQYF. CDR3 sequence (DNA): TGTGCCAGCAGCTTAGTAGGGGCGTCAGAGACCCAGTACTTC.

This clonotype was recorded a few times. The chain carries TRBV29-1 and TRBJ2-1; D ambiguous. V lost 4 bases, J lost 1 base, and 8 bases lay in between. This CDR3 region has 13 residues. Germline V gene lookup returns CDR1 SQVTM and CDR2 ANQGSEA. CDR3 residues: CSVGERSYNEQFF. CDR3 in DNA: TGCAGCGTTGGCGAGCGATCCTACAATGAGCAGTTCTTC.

The chain links TRBV29-1 to TRBJ2-1, with TRBD2 matching over 9 bases. There are 16 residues in the CDR3. J lost 2 bases, V lost 4 bases, and 9 bases had no gene match. CDR1 is SQVTM and CDR2 is ANQGSEA in the germline V gene. The CDR3 loop is CSVVVPGTSTYNEQFF. CDR3 DNA sequence: TGCAGCGTTGTAGTCCCCGGGACTAGCACCTACAATGAGCAGTTCTTC.

This chain joins TRBV6-2 or TRBV6-3 and TRBJ1-1; no definite D call. Trimming shortened V by 2 bases and J by 0 bases, and 13 bases separated the two germline ends. Germline CDR1 is MNHEY and CDR2 is SVGEGT. The CDR3 length is 16 residues. The CDR3 here is CASSYAPSRMNTEAFF. The DNA of the CDR3 is TGTGCCAGCAGTTACGCCCCGTCCCGCATGAACACTGAAGCTTTCTTT.